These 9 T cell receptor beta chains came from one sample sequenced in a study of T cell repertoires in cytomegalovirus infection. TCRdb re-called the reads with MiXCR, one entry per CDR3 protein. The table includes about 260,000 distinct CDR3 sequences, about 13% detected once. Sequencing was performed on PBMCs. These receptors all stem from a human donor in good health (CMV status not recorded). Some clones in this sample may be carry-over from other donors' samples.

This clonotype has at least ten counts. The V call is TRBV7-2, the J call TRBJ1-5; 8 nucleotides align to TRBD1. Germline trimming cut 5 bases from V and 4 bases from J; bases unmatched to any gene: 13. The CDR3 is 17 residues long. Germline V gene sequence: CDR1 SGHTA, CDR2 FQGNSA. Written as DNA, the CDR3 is TGTGCCAGCAGCACCACAGGGGGGCGACAGTCTAATCAGCCCCAGCATTTT. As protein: CASSTTGGRQSNQPQHF. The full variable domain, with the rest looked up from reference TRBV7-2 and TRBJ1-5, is GAGVSQSPSNKVTEKGKDVELRCDPISGHTALYWYRQSLGQGLEFLIYFQGNSAPDKSGLPSDRFSAERTGGSVSTLTIQRTQQEDSAVYLCASSTTGGRQSNQPQHFGDGTRLSIL.

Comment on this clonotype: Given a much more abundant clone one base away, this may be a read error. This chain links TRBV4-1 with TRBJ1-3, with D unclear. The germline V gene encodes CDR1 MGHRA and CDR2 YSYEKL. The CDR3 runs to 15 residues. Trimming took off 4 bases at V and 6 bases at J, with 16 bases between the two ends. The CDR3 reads CASSPAKRRANTIYF. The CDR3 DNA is TGCGCCAGCAGCCCAGCCAAGAGGCGCGCAAACACCATATATTTT.

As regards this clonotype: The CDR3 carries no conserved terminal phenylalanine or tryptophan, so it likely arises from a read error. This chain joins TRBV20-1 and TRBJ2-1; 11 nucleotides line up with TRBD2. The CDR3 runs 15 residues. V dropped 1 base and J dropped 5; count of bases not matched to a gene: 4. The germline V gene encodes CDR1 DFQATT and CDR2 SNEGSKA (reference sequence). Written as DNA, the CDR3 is TGCAGTGCTAGAGCACTAGCGGGAGTGAACAATGAGCAGTTCTTA. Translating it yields CSARALAGVNNEQFL.

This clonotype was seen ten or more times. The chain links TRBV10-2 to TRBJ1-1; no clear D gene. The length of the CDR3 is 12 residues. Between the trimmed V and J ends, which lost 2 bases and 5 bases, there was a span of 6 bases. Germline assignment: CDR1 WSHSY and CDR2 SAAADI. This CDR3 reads CASSERGTEAFF. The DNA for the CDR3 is TGCGCCAGCAGTGAGCGGGGTACTGAAGCTTTCTTT.

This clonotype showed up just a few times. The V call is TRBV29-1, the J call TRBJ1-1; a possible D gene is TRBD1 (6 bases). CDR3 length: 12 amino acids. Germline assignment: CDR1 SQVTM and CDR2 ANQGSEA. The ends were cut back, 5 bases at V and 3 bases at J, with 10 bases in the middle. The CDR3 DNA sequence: TGCAGCGTTAGGACAGATCACACTGAAGCTTTCTTT. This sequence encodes CSVRTDHTEAFF.

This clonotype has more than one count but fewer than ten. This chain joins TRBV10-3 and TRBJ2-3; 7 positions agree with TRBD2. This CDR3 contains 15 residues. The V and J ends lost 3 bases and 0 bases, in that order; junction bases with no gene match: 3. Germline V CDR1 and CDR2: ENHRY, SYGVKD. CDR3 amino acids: CAISEGGSSTDTQYF. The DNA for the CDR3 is TGTGCCATCAGTGAAGGCGGGAGTAGCACAGATACGCAGTATTTT.

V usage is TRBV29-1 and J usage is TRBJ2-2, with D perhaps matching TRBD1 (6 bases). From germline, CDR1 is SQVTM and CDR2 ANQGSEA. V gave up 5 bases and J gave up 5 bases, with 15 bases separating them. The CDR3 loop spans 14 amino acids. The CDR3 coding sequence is TGCAGCGTTCACTTACAGGGTAGAACCGGGGAGCTGTTTTTT. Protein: CSVHLQGRTGELFF.

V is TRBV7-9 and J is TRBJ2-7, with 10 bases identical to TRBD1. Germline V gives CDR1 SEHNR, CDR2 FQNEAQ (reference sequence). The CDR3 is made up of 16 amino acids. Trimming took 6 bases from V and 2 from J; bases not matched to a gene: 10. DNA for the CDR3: TGTGCCAGCAGTTCGGCATTGACAGGGGGCCCCTACGAGCAGTACTTC. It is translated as CASSSALTGGPYEQYF.

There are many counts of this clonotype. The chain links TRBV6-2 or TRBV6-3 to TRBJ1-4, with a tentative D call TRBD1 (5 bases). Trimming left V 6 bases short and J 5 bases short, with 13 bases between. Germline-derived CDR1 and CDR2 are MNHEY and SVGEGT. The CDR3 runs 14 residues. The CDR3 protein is CASSGTRGNEKLFF. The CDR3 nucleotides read TGTGCCAGCAGCGGGACCCGAGGCAATGAAAAACTGTTTTTT.